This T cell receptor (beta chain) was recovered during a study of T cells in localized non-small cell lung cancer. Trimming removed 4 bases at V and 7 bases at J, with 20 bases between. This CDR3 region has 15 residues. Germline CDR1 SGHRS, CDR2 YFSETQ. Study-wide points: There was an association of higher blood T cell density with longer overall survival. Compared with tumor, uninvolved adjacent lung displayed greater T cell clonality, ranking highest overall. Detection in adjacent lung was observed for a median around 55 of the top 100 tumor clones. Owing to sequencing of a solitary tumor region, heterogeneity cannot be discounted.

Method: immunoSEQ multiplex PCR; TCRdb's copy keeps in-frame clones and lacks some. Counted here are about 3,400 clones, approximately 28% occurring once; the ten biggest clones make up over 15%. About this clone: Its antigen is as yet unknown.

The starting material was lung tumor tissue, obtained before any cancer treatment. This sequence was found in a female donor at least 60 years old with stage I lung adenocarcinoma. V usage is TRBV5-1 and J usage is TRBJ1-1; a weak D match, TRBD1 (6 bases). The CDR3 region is CASSPSPTGLGEAFF. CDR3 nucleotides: TGCGCCAGCAGCCCGTCCCCGACAGGATTGGGTGAAGCTTTCTTT. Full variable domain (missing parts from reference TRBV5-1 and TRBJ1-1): KAGVTQTPRYLIKTRGQQVTLSCSPISGHRSVSWYQQTPGQGLQFLFEYFSETQRNKGNFPGRFSGRQFSNSRSEMNVSTLELGDSALYLCASSPSPTGLGEAFFGQGTRLTVV.